Listed here are 29 T cell receptor beta chains from one sample, sequenced in a study of graft-versus-host responses after intestinal transplantation. TCRdb's copy holds only in-frame clones and misses some; the assay was immunoSEQ multiplex PCR. The sample holds 50,000 to 60,000 clones; roughly 91% are singletons and the top ten take roughly 2.7%. These receptors' antigens are unknown. Specimen: unstimulated CD4+ T cells sorted from spleen or lymph node cells, collected before transplant. These receptors all come from a human donor who was the organ donor for an intestinal transplant.

The count of this clone is one. This chain uses TRBV27 with TRBJ2-6, with D uncertain. The CDR3 spans 13 residues. V lost 5 bases, J lost 4 bases, and 6 bases lay in between. Germline V gene sequence: CDR1 MNHEY, CDR2 SMNVEV (reference sequence). The CDR3 loop reads CASSPPGANVLTF. The DNA for the CDR3 is TGTGCCAGCAGTCCCCCCGGGGCCAACGTCCTGACTTTC.

This chain connects TRBV9 to TRBJ1-1, with 8 bases aligning to TRBD1. This CDR3 comprises 15 residues. With V trimmed by 0 bases and J by 4 bases, 5 bases remained unmatched. Germline assignment: CDR1 SGDLS and CDR2 YYNGEE. CDR3 amino acids: CASSVVQGAFTEAFF. The CDR3, as DNA: TGTGCCAGCAGCGTAGTCCAGGGGGCTTTCACTGAAGCTTTCTTT.

The chain uses TRBV6-1 and TRBJ2-7; D remains ambiguous. The V gene lost 4 bases and the J gene lost 7 bases, with 14 bases spanning the gap. This CDR3 comprises 13 residues. Germline V lookup: CDR1 MNHNS, CDR2 SASEGT. The CDR3 here is CASSVAGSEEQYF. CDR3 bases: TGTGCCAGCAGTGTGGCAGGCTCTGAGGAGCAGTACTTC.

The DNA for the CDR3 is TGTGCCAGCAGCTCCGGGACTAGCGGGAGTTTCTACGAGCAGTACTTC. Translation gives CASSSGTSGSFYEQYF. The chain carries TRBV7-6 and TRBJ2-7; 14 nucleotides agree with TRBD2. The CDR3 spans 16 residues. V trimming: 4 bases; J trimming: 3 bases; junction bases outside the gene matches: 5. Germline assignment: CDR1 SGHVS and CDR2 FNYEAQ.

V and J are TRBV7-6 and TRBJ2-3, with 9 bases fitting TRBD1. CDR1 is SGHVS, CDR2 FNYEAQ, per germline. The CDR3 has 16 amino acids. Trimming took 5 bases from V and 0 from J; bases not matched to a gene: 6. For the CDR3, the DNA is TGTGCCAGCAGCGCCGTACAGGGGGCTAGCACAGATACGCAGTATTTT. Translated, it gives CASSAVQGASTDTQYF.

The gene calls are TRBV2 and TRBJ2-2, with 7 positions matching TRBD2. V shed 7 bases and J 6 bases; nucleotides not matched to a gene: 8. There are 14 residues in the CDR3. Germline V gene lookup returns CDR1 SNHLY and CDR2 FYNNEI. The CDR3 is CASMVGLGAGELFF. The CDR3 nucleotides read TGTGCCAGCATGGTAGGACTAGGGGCCGGGGAGCTGTTTTTT. The full variable domain, rest sourced from reference TRBV2 and TRBJ2-2, is EPEVTQTPSHQVTQMGQEVILRCVPISNHLYFYWYRQILGQKVEFLVSFYNNEISEKSEIFDDQFSVERPDGSNFTLKIRSTKLEDSAMYFCASMVGLGAGELFFGEGSRLTVL.

V usage is TRBV7-2 and J usage is TRBJ1-1, with D possibly matching TRBD1 (6 bases). V lost 5 bases to trimming and J lost 5 bases, with 18 bases between them. There are 15 residues in the CDR3. Per the germline V gene, CDR1 is SGHTA and CDR2 is FQGNSA. Here the CDR3 DNA reads TGTGCCAGCAGCGCCCAGACAGGCTTTAGGACTGAAGCTTTCTTT. Residues: CASSAQTGFRTEAFF.

The rearrangement links TRBV20-1 to TRBJ1-1; D perhaps matches TRBD1 (6 bases). Germline CDR1 is DFQATT and CDR2 is SNEGSKA (reference sequence). The V gene lost 5 bases and the J gene lost 7 bases, with 11 bases spanning the gap. This CDR3 has 11 residues. CDR3 nucleotides: TGCAGTGCTGACACGACAGGTGAAGCTTTCTTT. It translates to CSADTTGEAFF.

This clone was detected once. The rearrangement joins TRBV4-1 to TRBJ1-3; a possible D gene is TRBD1 (5 bases). V dropped 6 bases and J dropped 0 bases, with 18 bases sitting between them. Per germline, CDR1 MGHRA and CDR2 YSYEKL. The CDR3 length is 17 residues. The CDR3 is CASSEDTLPLSGNTIYF. The CDR3 region has the DNA TGCGCCAGCAGTGAGGACACTCTCCCTCTCTCTGGAAACACCATATATTTT.

The chain carries TRBV4-1 and TRBJ2-7; 10 bases map to TRBD1. The CDR3 extends over 15 amino acids. The V gene end was trimmed by 2 bases and the J gene end by 4 bases; junction bases not matched to a gene: 5. Germline assignment: CDR1 MGHRA and CDR2 YSYEKL. Written as DNA, the CDR3 is TGCGCCAGCAGCCAACGGACAGGGGGAGGGTACGAGCAGTACTTC. Its protein is CASSQRTGGGYEQYF.

CDR3 loop: CASSLPSTGEQFF. In DNA form, the CDR3 reads TGTGCCAGCAGCTTACCCTCCACAGGTGAGCAGTTCTTC. The chain joins TRBV7-3 to TRBJ2-1; possible D gene TRBD1, 5 bases. This CDR3 contains 13 residues. Germline lookup yields CDR1 SGHTA and CDR2 FQGTGA. The V end lost 2 bases, the J end lost 9 bases, and 11 bases lay between the germline ends.

The count of this clone is one. This chain joins TRBV7-3 and TRBJ2-3, with 14 bases aligning to TRBD2. Trimming at V came to 5 bases and at J to 2 bases, leaving 9 bases not matched to a gene. The CDR3 has 18 amino acids. Germline V gene sequence: CDR1 SGHTA, CDR2 FQGTGA. The CDR3 DNA sequence: TGTGCCAGCAGCCGGAACGGACTAGCGGGAGGAACCACAGATACGCAGTATTTT. Translation: CASSRNGLAGGTTDTQYF.

The V and J genes are TRBV5-1 and TRBJ2-5; 7 positions match TRBD1. Germline CDR1 reads SGHRS; CDR2 reads YFSETQ. The CDR3 has 12 residues. V was clipped by 5 bases and J by 7 bases; unmatched bases: 5. CDR3 region: CASRDRPGTQYF. CDR3 coding DNA: TGCGCCAGCAGGGACAGGCCGGGGACCCAGTACTTC.

The chain combines TRBV9 with TRBJ2-3; TRBD2 agrees at 10 bases. After removal of 4 bases from V and 4 bases from J, the junction contained 9 bases not matched to a gene. The germline V gene has CDR1 SGDLS and CDR2 YYNGEE. This CDR3 spans 16 amino acids. This chain's CDR3 is CASSPRRLAGADTQYF. The CDR3 DNA sequence: TGTGCCAGCAGCCCAAGACGGCTAGCGGGAGCAGATACGCAGTATTTT.

In its sample, this clone was seen once. The chain joins TRBV6-5 to TRBJ1-2; 7 bases fit TRBD1. Germline V gene data show CDR1 as MNHEY and CDR2 as SVGAGI. Unmatched junction bases numbered 12, after V lost 6 bases and J lost 8 bases. CDR3 length equals 14 residues. The chain's CDR3 is CASRGTAGGGGYTF. In DNA form, the CDR3 reads TGTGCCAGCAGAGGGACAGCCGGGGGGGGAGGCTACACCTTC.

This chain's CDR3 is CASSIVTRARDSRELFF. The CDR3 DNA is TGTGCCAGTAGTATAGTAACGCGGGCAAGGGATAGTCGGGAGCTGTTTTTT. V usage is TRBV19 and J usage is TRBJ2-2; perhaps TRBD2 as D (5 bases). This CDR3 comprises 17 residues. V lost 1 base and J 9 bases, leaving 21 bases between the germline ends. CDR1 and CDR2 from the germline V gene are LNHDA and SQIVND (reference sequence).

The V and J genes are TRBV30 and TRBJ2-6; 7 bases map to TRBD1. The CDR3 is 15 amino acids. Germline-derived CDR1 and CDR2 are GTSNPN and SVGIG (reference sequence). The J segment lost 4 bases and the V segment lost 2 bases, leaving 5 bases of the junction unmatched. The CDR3 nucleotides read TGTGCCTGGAGTCCAGGGGGAACCGGGGCCAACGTCCTGACTTTC. It translates to CAWSPGGTGANVLTF.

V is TRBV20-1 and J is TRBJ2-5; no firm D call. Germline V gene sequence: CDR1 DFQATT, CDR2 SNEGSKA (reference sequence). This CDR3 spans 11 amino acids. Trimming took off 1 base at V and 2 bases at J, with 2 bases between the two ends. CDR3 sequence reads: CSARGQETQYF. CDR3 DNA: TGCAGTGCTAGAGGACAAGAGACCCAGTACTTC.

The rearrangement joins TRBV7-3 to TRBJ2-1, with D tentatively TRBD2 (6 bases). Deletions cut 0 bases from V and 12 bases from J, with 12 bases between. The CDR3 contains 13 residues. Germline CDR1 reads SGHTA; CDR2 reads FQGTGA. As DNA, the CDR3 is TGTGCCAGCAGCTTAACGTATGGGGGAGGGCAGTTCTTC. Residues: CASSLTYGGGQFF. Looking up the rest from reference TRBV7-3 and TRBJ2-1 gives the full variable domain: GAGVSQTPSNKVTEKGKYVELRCDPISGHTALYWYRQSLGQGPEFLIYFQGTGAADDSGLPNDRFFAVRPEGSVSTLKIQRTERGDSAVYLCASSLTYGGGQFFGPGTRLTVL.

The chain combines TRBV28 with TRBJ2-3; TRBD2 might be the D (7 bases). Germline V gene lookup returns CDR1 MDHEN and CDR2 SYDVKM. The V end was cut by 2 bases, the J end by 0 bases, with 18 bases between. The CDR3 has 18 residues. CDR3 in DNA: TGTGCCAGCAGTTTAGGTGGGGGGGGCAAGACTAGCACAGATACGCAGTATTTT. Translating it yields CASSLGGGGKTSTDTQYF.

This chain joins TRBV6-5 and TRBJ2-3; D is possibly TRBD1 or TRBD2 (6 bases each). The CDR3 runs to 15 residues. Trimming pared 2 bases from V and 0 bases from J, leaving 9 bases between. Germline CDR1 is MNHEY and CDR2 is SVGAGI. CDR3 nucleotide sequence: TGTGCCAGCAGTTACCGGGGGCTAAGCACAGATACGCAGTATTTT. Its translation is CASSYRGLSTDTQYF.

CDR3 DNA sequence: TGTGCCAGCAGCAAAGCCAGACTAGATACGCAGTATTTT. It yields the protein CASSKARLDTQYF. The chain has TRBV7-2 and TRBJ2-3; D is uncertain. The CDR3 contains 13 residues. Germline values: CDR1 SGHTA, CDR2 FQGNSA. The germline V and J ends were trimmed by 5 bases and 5 bases, with 11 bases remaining between them.

J is TRBJ1-1 and V is TRBV7-9, with D maybe TRBD1 (5 bases). V was pared by 9 bases and J by 7 bases, with 21 bases between. CDR3 length: 14 residues. CDR1 is SEHNR, CDR2 FQNEAQ, per germline (reference sequence). CDR3 sequence (DNA): TGTGCCAGTCAATTTGGGGGTTCGGCGCTTGAAGCTTTCTTT. Protein sequence: CASQFGGSALEAFF.

Only one count was recorded for this clone. The chain combines TRBV4-1 with TRBJ2-5; 9 nucleotides align to TRBD2. This CDR3 has 15 amino acids. Per germline, CDR1 MGHRA and CDR2 YSYEKL. V dropped 4 bases and J dropped 2; count of bases not matched to a gene: 5. The CDR3 coding sequence is TGCGCCAGCAGCCGACCGGGACTAGCACAAGAGACCCAGTACTTC. The encoded protein is CASSRPGLAQETQYF.

J is TRBJ2-2 and V is TRBV5-4; TRBD2 matches at 14 bases. V lost 4 bases to trimming and J lost 6 bases; unmatched junction nucleotides: 8. This CDR3 has 17 residues. Germline V gene data show CDR1 as SGHNT and CDR2 as YYREEE (reference sequence). CDR3 region: CASSPGTSGSISGELFF. The CDR3 bases are TGTGCCAGCAGCCCCGGGACTAGCGGGAGTATTTCCGGGGAGCTGTTTTTT.

The chain carries TRBV5-1 and TRBJ1-2; 7 bases agree with TRBD1. The CDR3 extends over 14 amino acids. V was pared by 0 bases and J by 1 base, with 0 bases of the junction left unmatched. Germline V CDR1 and CDR2: SGHRS, YFSETQ. In nucleotides, the CDR3 is TGCGCCAGCAGCTTGGACAGGGGTAACTATGGCTACACCTTC. Encoded protein: CASSLDRGNYGYTF.

V gene TRBV7-3 combines with J gene TRBJ2-2, with 11 positions matching TRBD2. This CDR3 region has 18 residues. The germline V gene has CDR1 SGHTA and CDR2 FQGTGA. V lost 5 bases to trimming and J lost 0 bases; unmatched junction nucleotides: 8. The chain's CDR3 is CASSKGVAGGPNTGELFF. The CDR3 bases are TGTGCCAGCAGCAAGGGGGTAGCGGGAGGGCCGAACACCGGGGAGCTGTTTTTT.

The rearrangement links TRBV30 to TRBJ2-2; 12 bases line up with TRBD2. Trimming at V came to 1 base and at J to 6 bases, leaving 0 bases not matched to a gene. The CDR3 is 14 amino acids. The V gene's germline CDR1 is GTSNPN and CDR2 SVGIG (reference sequence). CDR3 DNA sequence: TGTGCCTGGAGTGCTAGCGGGAGGGCCGGGGAGCTGTTTTTT. It encodes CAWSASGRAGELFF.

The rearrangement links TRBV7-2 to TRBJ1-2; 8 bases match TRBD1. The CDR3 totals 14 residues. Trimming removed 3 bases from V and 3 bases from J; junction bases left unmatched: 3. Germline V CDR1 and CDR2: SGHTA, FQGNSA. The CDR3 loop reads CASSFSGGDYGYTF. Here the CDR3 DNA reads TGTGCCAGCAGCTTTTCAGGGGGCGACTATGGCTACACCTTC.